This T cell receptor beta chain originates from a study of blood T cell repertoires in COVID-19. As originally analysed: Amplifying reference gene primers gave estimates of nucleated cell counts. The method was immunoSEQ multiplex PCR; TCRdb's version includes in-frame clones alone and lacks a portion of them. The DNA was the basis for D and trimming; V, J and clone size are from that table. The sample shows over 250,000 clones, 86% of them seen only once. Only a few counts were recorded for this clone. Participants, roughly 18 to 100 years old, spanned under 30 US areas. CDR1 and CDR2 (germline): MNHEY, SVGEGT. V trimming: 5 bases; J trimming: 2 bases; junction bases outside the gene matches: 5. This CDR3 region has 16 residues.

This sequence joins TRBV6-2 or TRBV6-3 and TRBJ2-3; 12 positions agree with TRBD2. The sample comprised PBMCs or T cells enriched from blood (not recorded which). This TCR was recovered from a woman aged 18-29 years who had recovered from COVID-19. DNA for the CDR3: TGTGCCAGCAGTCGAGGACTAGCGGGGTACACAGATACGCAGTATTTT. Translating it yields CASSRGLAGYTDTQYF.